The rows below give T cell receptor beta chains drawn from one sample of a study of blood T cell repertoires in COVID-19. Assay: immunoSEQ multiplex PCR; the TCRdb copy retains only in-frame clones and omits some. The sample lists over 300,000 clones, around 89% occurring once. Material: peripheral blood. These receptors all come from a man aged 18 to 30 who had recovered from COVID-19. CDR3s include the opening cysteine and the closing phenylalanine or tryptophan. D genes are given only for firm matches. Not all rows give a size; the values are once, few, many and, for expanded clones, a class.

clone size	V gene	D gene	J gene	CDR3 protein	CDR3 DNA
once	TRBV7-2	NA	TRBJ1-1	CASSLELNTEAFF	TGTGCCAGCAGCTTAGAGCTGAACACTGAAGCTTTCTTT
NA	TRBV11-2	NA	TRBJ2-2	CASSLAGLGFTGELFF	TGTGCCAGCAGCTTGGCGGGGCTAGGGTTCACCGGGGAGCTGTTTTTT
NA	TRBV7-9	NA	TRBJ1-2	CASTRGSDGYTF	TGTGCCAGCACTAGAGGGAGCGATGGCTACACCTTC
NA	TRBV3-1/TRBV3-2	NA	TRBJ1-4	CASSQIGSEKLFF	TGTGCCAGCAGCCAAATAGGGAGTGAAAAACTGTTTTTT
NA	TRBV19	NA	TRBJ2-7	CASSTPLPQGYEQYF	TGTGCCAGTTCCACCCCCCTGCCCCAGGGCTACGAGCAGTACTTC
once	TRBV19	NA	TRBJ2-2	CASTTGVNTGELFF	TGTGCCAGTACTACGGGAGTGAACACCGGGGAGCTGTTTTTT
once	TRBV7-8	NA	TRBJ2-2	CASSPRVGVVAGELFF	TGTGCCAGCAGCCCTAGAGTGGGAGTCGTCGCCGGGGAGCTGTTTTTT
NA	TRBV4-1	TRBD1	TRBJ2-1	CASSKTGPFNEQFF	TGCGCCAGTAGTAAGACAGGGCCGTTCAATGAGCAGTTCTTC
NA	TRBV5-4	TRBD2	TRBJ2-3	CASSLGDIAGGKDTQYF	TGTGCCAGCAGCTTGGGGGACATAGCGGGGGGCAAAGATACGCAGTATTTT
few	TRBV5-4	NA	TRBJ1-5	CASSLEAVEPQHF	TGTGCCAGCAGCTTGGAGGCGGTGGAGCCCCAGCATTTT
once	TRBV6-1	NA	TRBJ2-7	CASSEAPGGPYEQYF	TGTGCCAGCAGTGAAGCGCCAGGGGGGCCCTACGAGCAGTACTTC
NA	TRBV9	TRBD1	TRBJ2-7	CASSVGGQGWYEQYF	TGTGCCAGCAGCGTAGGAGGACAGGGGTGGTACGAGCAGTACTTC
NA	TRBV5-1	TRBD1	TRBJ1-4	CASGPGTGSNEKLFF	TGCGCCAGCGGACCAGGGACAGGGTCGAATGAAAAACTGTTTTTT
NA	TRBV6-5	TRBD2	TRBJ2-2	CASSYRPGGGTGELFF	TGTGCCAGCAGTTACCGACCGGGCGGGGGCACCGGGGAGCTGTTTTTT
once	TRBV15	NA	TRBJ1-3	CATSRGAGTGNTIYF	TGTGCCACCAGCAGAGGGGCAGGGACTGGAAACACCATATATTTT
NA	TRBV7-9	NA	TRBJ1-1	CASSLSTATEAFF	TGTGCCAGCAGCTTATCGACAGCCACTGAAGCTTTCTTT
NA	TRBV27	NA	TRBJ2-7	CASSLGRPYEQYF	TGTGCCAGCAGCCTGGGGAGACCCTACGAGCAGTACTTC
NA	TRBV5-1	TRBD2	TRBJ2-5	CASSLGTSRETQYF	TGCGCCAGCAGCTTGGGGACTAGCCGAGAGACCCAGTACTTC
NA	TRBV11-2	TRBD1	TRBJ1-6	CASSQGGSYNSPLHF	TGTGCCAGCAGCCAGGGGGGCTCCTATAATTCACCCCTCCACTTT
once	TRBV2	TRBD1	TRBJ1-1	CASSGQGGGSGTEAFF	TGTGCCAGCAGTGGACAGGGGGGTGGTTCGGGCACTGAAGCTTTCTTT
NA	TRBV9	TRBD1	TRBJ2-1	CASSPRGQGNNEQFF	TGTGCCAGCAGCCCCCGGGGACAGGGGAACAATGAGCAGTTCTTC
NA	TRBV19	TRBD1	TRBJ1-1	CASIGRRQGGEAFF	TGTGCCAGTATTGGCCGACGACAGGGAGGTGAAGCTTTCTTT
NA	TRBV6-5	TRBD1	TRBJ2-7	CASSYNLDRGSYEQYF	TGTGCCAGCAGTTACAACCTTGACAGGGGATCCTACGAGCAGTACTTC
once	TRBV4-3	NA	TRBJ2-6	CASSLNFNVLTF	TGCGCCAGCAGCCTCAACTTCAACGTCCTGACTTTC
NA	TRBV6-6	NA	TRBJ1-1	CASSLRNTEAFF	TGTGCCAGCAGCCTAAGGAACACTGAAGCTTTCTTT
NA	TRBV19	NA	TRBJ2-2	CASSIIDTRELFF	TGTGCCAGTAGTATAATCGACACCCGGGAGCTGTTTTTT
NA	TRBV10-1	NA	TRBJ2-3	CASSSLGRDTQYF	TGCGCCAGCAGTTCACTAGGGCGGGATACGCAGTATTTT
NA	TRBV19	NA	TRBJ2-7	CASRGVGAYEQYF	TGTGCCTCCAGGGGGGTTGGGGCCTACGAGCAGTACTTC
NA	TRBV18	NA	TRBJ1-4	CASSPVVSGANEKLFF	TGTGCCAGCTCACCAGTGGTCTCAGGGGCTAATGAAAAACTGTTTTTT
NA	TRBV11-2	NA	TRBJ1-2	CASSLSGRTVYGYTF	TGTGCCAGCAGCTTATCGGGTAGGACAGTCTATGGCTACACCTTC
once	TRBV5-1	NA	TRBJ1-3	CASSLEGTSGNTIYF	TGCGCCAGCAGCTTAGAGGGCACCTCTGGAAACACCATATATTTT
NA	TRBV9	NA	TRBJ1-1	CASSVALNTEAFF	TGTGCCAGCAGCGTAGCCCTCAACACTGAAGCTTTCTTT
NA	TRBV6-6	NA	TRBJ2-7	CASNPARGIFYEQYF	TGTGCCAGCAACCCCGCGCGGGGCATTTTTTACGAGCAGTACTTC
NA	TRBV27	TRBD1	TRBJ1-5	CASSQKGQGWPQHF	TGTGCCAGCAGTCAAAAGGGACAGGGTTGGCCCCAGCATTTT
NA	TRBV25-1	NA	TRBJ1-2	CASSEFGWPDYGYTF	TGTGCCAGCAGTGAATTCGGGTGGCCTGACTATGGCTACACCTTC
NA	TRBV7-9	NA	TRBJ1-5	CASSLPGGTQPQHF	TGTGCCAGCAGTCTTCCCGGGGGAACTCAGCCCCAGCATTTT
NA	TRBV5-1	TRBD1	TRBJ2-3	CASSFSGTGGSDTQYF	TGCGCCAGCAGCTTCTCCGGGACAGGGGGCTCGGATACGCAGTATTTT
once	TRBV10-3	NA	TRBJ1-2	CAIASATRGGYTF	TGTGCCATCGCCTCGGCCACGAGGGGGGGCTACACCTTC
few	TRBV14	TRBD2	TRBJ2-1	CASSPWTSGSSYNEQFF	TGTGCCAGCAGCCCCTGGACTAGCGGGAGCTCCTACAATGAGCAGTTCTTC
NA	TRBV4-2	NA	TRBJ2-7	CASSQDNRISYEQYF	TGTGCCAGCAGCCAAGATAACAGGATCTCCTACGAGCAGTACTTC
NA	TRBV6-2/TRBV6-3	TRBD1	TRBJ2-5	CASSKTRTGAETQYF	TGTGCCAGCAGTAAGACCCGGACAGGGGCAGAGACCCAGTACTTC
NA	TRBV5-6	NA	TRBJ2-5	CASSPGRRQAQETQYF	TGTGCCAGCAGCCCGGGCCGGAGACAGGCCCAAGAGACCCAGTACTTC
NA	TRBV9	NA	TRBJ2-1	CASSALGRAADEQFF	TGTGCCAGCAGCGCCTTGGGCAGGGCGGCGGATGAGCAGTTCTTC
NA	TRBV3-1/TRBV3-2	TRBD1	TRBJ1-1	CASRTGPNTEAFF	TGTGCCTCCCGGACAGGCCCGAACACTGAAGCTTTCTTT
NA	TRBV6-1	TRBD1	TRBJ2-7	CASSEGGAGGDYEQYF	TGTGCCAGCAGTGAAGGGGGGGCAGGGGGCGATTACGAGCAGTACTTC
once	TRBV11-2	TRBD1	TRBJ1-5	CASSLVAGQGVQQPQHF	TGTGCCAGCAGCTTAGTTGCCGGACAGGGGGTTCAACAGCCCCAGCATTTT
once	TRBV4-1	NA	TRBJ1-1	CASSQDSDGMNTEAFF	TGCGCCAGCAGCCAAGATAGCGACGGAATGAACACTGAAGCTTTCTTT
NA	TRBV5-1	NA	TRBJ1-2	CASSRWAGDTNYGYTF	TGCGCCAGCAGTCGATGGGCCGGGGATACTAACTATGGCTACACCTTC
NA	TRBV2	TRBD1	TRBJ1-1	CASRNRQGTTEAFF	TGTGCCAGCAGGAATCGACAGGGGACTACGGAAGCTTTCTTT
NA	TRBV7-9	TRBD1	TRBJ2-7	CASRRDSPYEQYF	TGTGCCAGCAGGAGGGACAGCCCCTACGAGCAGTACTTC
NA	TRBV7-6	NA	TRBJ1-1	CASSPSTGLNTEAFF	TGTGCCAGCAGCCCGAGCACCGGGTTAAACACTGAAGCTTTCTTT
NA	TRBV7-9	TRBD1	TRBJ2-7	CASSPGTVDEQYF	TGTGCCAGCAGCCCCGGGACAGTCGACGAGCAGTACTTC
NA	TRBV28	TRBD2	TRBJ2-3	CASSLLPLSGGTDTQYF	TGTGCCAGCAGTTTATTGCCGCTTAGCGGGGGGACAGATACGCAGTATTTT
NA	TRBV5-4	NA	TRBJ1-6	CASSFQVPGGSPLHF	TGTGCCAGCAGTTTCCAGGTCCCGGGAGGTTCACCCCTCCACTTT
NA	TRBV4-3	NA	TRBJ1-2	CASSPLGGGSDYGYTF	TGCGCCAGCAGCCCCCTAGGGGGGGGAAGTGACTATGGCTACACCTTC
once	TRBV7-2	NA	TRBJ1-2	CASSLDSWGYTF	TGTGCCAGCAGCTTAGATAGTTGGGGCTACACCTTC
NA	TRBV24-1	NA	TRBJ2-3	CATAGRAEGKDTQYF	TGTGCCACCGCCGGTCGTGCGGAGGGGAAAGATACGCAGTATTTT
NA	TRBV5-8	NA	TRBJ1-4	CASSLKNRDVEKLFF	TGTGCCAGCAGCTTAAAGAACAGGGATGTTGAAAAACTGTTTTTT